This section outlines one T cell receptor (beta chain) sequence together with its context. The CDR3 sequence is 14 residues long. CDR1 and CDR2 from the germline V gene are SNHLY and FYNNEI. J was trimmed by 5 bases and V by 8 bases; bases with no gene match: 11. Only in-frame clones appear in the TCRdb table, and some are missing; sequencing was by immunoSEQ multiplex PCR. The sample has about 400,000 clones, about four fifths seen once. The sample's treatment: some 19 received Ad26.COV2.S at low or high dose, single or two shots; 5 received placebo; per-sample allocation not given. Sample collection was performed on day 63 after the first vaccine or placebo injection. This entry comes from a study of Ad26.COV2.S vaccination and SARS-CoV-2 variants.

V gene TRBV2 combines with J gene TRBJ2-5, with 7 bases aligning to TRBD2. This sequence was found in a person aged 18-65 years who received the Ad26.COV2.S COVID-19 vaccine or a placebo. The specimen comprised peripheral blood, sampled in a trial of Ad26.COV2.S vaccine versus placebo. The CDR3 reads CASARREVGETQYF. CDR3 sequence (DNA): TGTGCCAGCGCCCGACGGGAGGTAGGGGAGACCCAGTACTTC.